This T cell receptor beta chain was sequenced for a study of early T cells in non-severe SARS-CoV-2 infection. Study at large: Chains from this unsorted whole-blood bulk RNA could not be paired.

Points on this clonotype: Its antigen is not identified.

Study-wide results and limits: VDJdb-based annotation leaned toward anti-spike CD8 responses and missed private and CD4 specificities.

Unique molecular identifiers were added to individual cDNA molecules. TCRdb processed the 5' RACE reads anew with MiXCR; each CDR3 protein has one entry. The sample consists of 30,000 to 40,000 distinct CDR3 sequences, about 10% of them appearing once. Source material: whole blood. This TCR came from an adult who was a healthcare worker with PCR-confirmed SARS-CoV-2 infection or an uninfected control (not recorded which).

In DNA, the CDR3 is TGTGCCAGCAGCTTAGCCCCCGCGCCACCCAAAAACATTCAGTACTTC. It codes for CASSLAPAPPKNIQYF. This chain links TRBV7-2 with TRBJ2-4; D is uncertain. V was clipped by 0 bases and J by 2 bases, with 11 bases between them. This CDR3 has 16 residues. Per the germline V gene, CDR1 is SGHTA and CDR2 is FQGNSA.